Detailed here is one T cell receptor (beta chain). The sample is drawn from a study of blood T cell repertoires in COVID-19. As originally analysed: Nucleated cell counts were estimated from reference gene primer amplification. Repertoires were generated with immunoSEQ multiplex PCR, while TCRdb's copy carries only in-frame clones and drops some. The DNA gave D and trimming, while V, J and clone size come from that table. The sample carries about 170,000 clones, around 78% recorded once. Those enrolled, adults aged roughly 18 to 95 years, came from some 23 US areas. Trimming removed 1 base at V and 3 bases at J, with 9 bases between. Germline lookup yields CDR1 SEHNR and CDR2 FQNEAQ (reference sequence). The CDR3 is 15 amino acids.

The chain combines TRBV7-9 with TRBJ1-4, with D uncertain. The sequencing input was PBMCs or T cells enriched from blood (not recorded which). The sequence came from a woman aged 45 to 65 who had recovered from COVID-19. The CDR3 nucleotides are TGTGCCAGCAGCTTAGGGCTGGGAGCTAATGAAAAACTGTTTTTT. Its protein product is CASSLGLGANEKLFF.